Shown below are 11 T cell receptor beta chains from a single sample sequenced in a study of blood T cell repertoires in COVID-19. TCRdb keeps only in-frame clones here, not all; method: immunoSEQ multiplex PCR. The sample contains approximately 380,000 clones, 85% of which appear only once. The specimen sequenced was peripheral blood. These receptors all come from a young woman with acute or convalescent COVID-19.

The chain employs TRBV5-1 and TRBJ2-5, with 9 positions matching TRBD1. Trimming took 3 bases from V and 9 from J; bases not matched to a gene: 18. The length of the CDR3 is 17 residues. Germline V lookup: CDR1 SGHRS, CDR2 YFSETQ. CDR3 in DNA: TGCGCCAGCAGCTCGTCGCCGGGACAGGGATTACCCGCGGCCCAGTACTTC. This codes for CASSSSPGQGLPAAQYF.

This clone was counted between two and nine times. The V call is TRBV23-1, the J call TRBJ2-7; the match to TRBD1 covers 7 bases. TRBV23-1 is designated an ORF whose function remains uncertain. The CDR3 covers 19 residues. The V and J ends lost 2 bases and 3 bases, in that order; junction bases with no gene match: 19. The CDR3 sequence is CASSQPPGTVRESFYEQYF. In DNA form, the CDR3 reads TGCGCCAGCAGTCAACCTCCCGGGACAGTACGGGAATCCTTCTACGAGCAGTACTTC.

CDR3 DNA sequence: TGTGCCAGCAGCCAAGTGGGATGGCGGGGGGGTCCTCCTGGGGCCAACGTCCTGACTTTC. Translated: CASSQVGWRGGPPGANVLTF. J is TRBJ2-6 and V is TRBV4-2; 9 nucleotides line up with TRBD2. In germline, CDR1 is LGHNA, CDR2 YNFKEQ. This CDR3 comprises 20 residues. J gave up 2 bases and V 1 base, and 12 bases lay outside the gene matches.

The chain recombines TRBV24-1 with TRBJ1-1; 7 positions match TRBD1. CDR1 KGHDR and CDR2 SFDVKD come from the germline V gene. The trim removed 7 bases at V and 5 bases at J, leaving 12 bases unmatched. The CDR3 is 15 residues long. CDR3 nucleotide sequence: TGTGCCACCAGCGAGGGAACAGGGGATTTTACTGAAGCTTTCTTT. The encoded protein is CATSEGTGDFTEAFF.

The CDR3 spells CASSSIRTGVYNYGYTF. The CDR3 DNA reads TGTGCCAGCAGTTCCATCCGGACAGGGGTGTATAACTATGGCTACACCTTC. The V gene is TRBV28, the J gene TRBJ1-2; 9 bases agree with TRBD1. The junction had 10 bases not matched to a gene; V was cut back by 4 bases and J by 1 base. The CDR3 runs to 17 residues. The germline CDR1 and CDR2 sequences are MDHEN and SYDVKM.

J is TRBJ2-5 and V is TRBV7-2; perhaps TRBD2 as D (6 bases). This CDR3 is built from 12 residues. CDR1 and CDR2 from the germline V gene are SGHTA and FQGNSA. The V gene lost 5 bases and the J gene lost 7 bases, with 11 bases spanning the gap. CDR3 region: CASSPAGWTQYF. As DNA, the CDR3 is TGTGCCAGCAGCCCGGCGGGGTGGACCCAGTACTTC. The entire variable domain, with the rest obtained from reference TRBV7-2 and TRBJ2-5, is as follows: GAGVSQSPSNKVTEKGKDVELRCDPISGHTALYWYRQSLGQGLEFLIYFQGNSAPDKSGLPSDRFSAERTGGSVSTLTIQRTQQEDSAVYLCASSPAGWTQYFGPGTRLLVL.

The chain uses TRBV9 and TRBJ1-3; tentatively, D is TRBD1 (5 bases). Trimming stripped 0 bases from V and 1 base from J, with 14 bases between. Germline CDR1 is SGDLS and CDR2 is YYNGEE. There are 17 residues in the CDR3. The DNA of the CDR3 is TGTGCCAGCAGCGTAGCTCTTTCTGCAGGGTCTGGAAACACCATATATTTT. It encodes CASSVALSAGSGNTIYF.

The sample holds a few counts of this clone. The rearrangement uses TRBV2 and TRBJ1-4, with D hard to call. Trimming stripped 4 bases from V and 6 bases from J, with 9 bases between. CDR1 and CDR2 (germline): SNHLY, FYNNEI. CDR3 length equals 13 residues. CDR3 loop: CASSGRVDEKLFF. The CDR3 DNA sequence: TGTGCCAGCAGTGGCCGGGTGGATGAAAAACTGTTTTTT.

This clone was seen more than once but under ten times. The chain has TRBV4-2 and TRBJ2-7; 9 positions match TRBD2. The CDR3 consists of 15 residues. Per germline, CDR1 LGHNA and CDR2 YNFKEQ. Trimming cost V 4 bases and J 7 bases; bases outside gene matches: 11. CDR3: CASSPDSGSIGEQYF. DNA of the CDR3: TGTGCCAGCAGCCCGGATAGCGGGAGTATTGGTGAGCAGTACTTC.

The V gene is TRBV5-1, the J gene TRBJ2-2; D is possibly TRBD1 (6 bases). The germline V gene has CDR1 SGHRS and CDR2 YFSETQ. The CDR3 contains 16 residues. V dropped 2 bases and J dropped 6 bases, with 17 bases sitting between them. The CDR3, as DNA: TGCGCCAGCAGCTTACCACCAGGGGTCGGGGCCGGGGAGCTGTTTTTT. Protein sequence: CASSLPPGVGAGELFF.

The chain has TRBV5-6 and TRBJ1-1; D is perhaps TRBD1 (5 bases). Germline CDR1 reads SGHDT; CDR2 reads YYEEEE. CDR3 length: 13 amino acids. With 4 bases removed from V and 0 bases from J, the gap between germline ends came to 7 bases. CDR3 region: CASSTGVNTEAFF. CDR3 sequence (DNA): TGTGCCAGCAGCACGGGGGTGAACACTGAAGCTTTCTTT. The variable domain in full, with the rest retrieved from reference TRBV5-6 and TRBJ1-1, is DAGVTQSPTHLIKTRGQQVTLRCSPKSGHDTVSWYQQALGQGPQFIFQYYEEEERQRGNFPDRFSGHQFPNYSSELNVNALLLGDSALYLCASSTGVNTEAFFGQGTRLTVV.